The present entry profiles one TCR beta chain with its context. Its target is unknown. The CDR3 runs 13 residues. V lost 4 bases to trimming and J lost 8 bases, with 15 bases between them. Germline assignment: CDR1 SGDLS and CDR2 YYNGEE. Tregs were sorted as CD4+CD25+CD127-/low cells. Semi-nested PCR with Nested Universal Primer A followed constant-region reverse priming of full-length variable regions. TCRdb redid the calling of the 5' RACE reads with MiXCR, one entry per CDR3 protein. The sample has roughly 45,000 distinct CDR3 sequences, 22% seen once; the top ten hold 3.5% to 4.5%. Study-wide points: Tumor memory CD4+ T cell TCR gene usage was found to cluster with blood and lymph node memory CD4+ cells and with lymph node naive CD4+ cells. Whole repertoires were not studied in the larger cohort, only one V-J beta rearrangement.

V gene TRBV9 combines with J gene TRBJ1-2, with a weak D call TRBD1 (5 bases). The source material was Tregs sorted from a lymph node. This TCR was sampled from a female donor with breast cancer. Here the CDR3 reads CASSTTGGLGYTF. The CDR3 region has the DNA TGTGCCAGCAGCACCACCGGGGGACTCGGCTACACCTTC. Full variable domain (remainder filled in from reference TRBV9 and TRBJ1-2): DSGVTQTPKHLITATGQRVTLRCSPRSGDLSVYWYQQSLDQGLQFLIQYYNGEERAKGNILERFSAQQFPDLHSELNLSSLELGDSALYFCASSTTGGLGYTFGSGTRLTVV.